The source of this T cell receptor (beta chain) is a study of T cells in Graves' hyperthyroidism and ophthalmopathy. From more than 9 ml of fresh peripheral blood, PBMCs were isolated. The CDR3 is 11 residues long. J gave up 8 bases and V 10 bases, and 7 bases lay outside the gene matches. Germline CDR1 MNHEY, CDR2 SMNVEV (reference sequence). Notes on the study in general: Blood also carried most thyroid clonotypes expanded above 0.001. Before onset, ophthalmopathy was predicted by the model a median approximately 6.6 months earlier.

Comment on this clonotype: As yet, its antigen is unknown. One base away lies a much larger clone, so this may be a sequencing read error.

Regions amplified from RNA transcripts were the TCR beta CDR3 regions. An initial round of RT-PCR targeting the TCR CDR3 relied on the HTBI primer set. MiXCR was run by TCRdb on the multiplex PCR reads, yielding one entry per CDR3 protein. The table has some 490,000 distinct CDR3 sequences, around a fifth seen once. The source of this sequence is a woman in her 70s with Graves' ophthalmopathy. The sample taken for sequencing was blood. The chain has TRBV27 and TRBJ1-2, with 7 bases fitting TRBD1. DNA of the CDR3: TGTGCCACCTACAGGGGATACGGCTACACCTTC. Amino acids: CATYRGYGYTF.